The T cell receptor (beta chain) described here comes from a study of blood T cell repertoires in COVID-19 (dated by TCRdb to the early 2020s). In terms of the full investigation: Samples covering the acute and convalescent phases of COVID-19 were provided by collaborators in the United States, Italy and Spain. The prospective study material was composed of cDNA or gDNA derived from T cells, B-cell-depleted T cells, or PBMCs. Subjects who had been exposed to COVID-19, were actively infected with it, or had recovered from it provided the deeply sampled blood TCRbeta repertoires that made up the dataset. The repertoires were released in a freely available public database intended as a resource for research on the immune response to SARS-CoV-2. The samples were drawn from the first 160 participants of the ongoing ImmuneRACE study and from 1,254 subjects provided by 6 global collaborators. A de-identified subject ID, COVID-19 status, age in years and sex were almost always included in the sample metadata. HLA class I and class II types, where available, came from metadata supplied by the sample provider rather than from assay-based typing. On the study overall, not on this receptor specifically: The quantity of clinical and demographic metadata differed by source and by participant and was supplied without curation.

A word on this clone: Its antigen is currently not known. Base qualities are not recorded, but no much larger clone differs from it by a single base.

Collaborating institutions collected whole blood in K2EDTA tubes following their own protocols. For TCRbeta analysis, collaborator samples were shipped as frozen whole blood, as isolated PBMCs, or as DNA extracted from either sample type. The immunoSEQ Assay, a bias-controlled multiplex PCR, was used to amplify TCRbeta CDR3 regions from genomic DNA. Processing in the source paper ran as follows. The number of nucleated cells in each sample was estimated from the amplification of reference gene primers within the assay. To quantify the absolute abundance of each unique TCRbeta CDR3 rearrangement, sequence reads were collapsed and filtered. For each sample, productive Simpson clonality was calculated as the square root of Simpson's diversity index across productive rearrangements. This immuneACCESS table, as held by TCRdb, lists in-frame sequences with V and J called but not all clones. Of the missing ones, under half trace to an unresolved V gene in checked studies; the others have no known cause. That table supplies the V and J calls and clone size; D and trimming were determined from the DNA. The sample data list over 200,000 clones, and approximately 87% of these were observed just once. The top ten clones comprise less than 3% of the sample.

V gives up 8 bases and J gives up 7 bases, and the segment between their germline ends measures 26 bases. CDR1 and CDR2 are read off the germline V gene as LGHNA and YNFKEQ. Counted from cysteine to phenylalanine, this CDR3 has 16 amino acids. Only the CDR3 region is kept as DNA, spanning 48 bases read in frame from base 1. The source is a woman aged 50 to 60 with acute or convalescent COVID-19. Sequencing was carried out using peripheral blood. Recombination connected TRBV4-2 to TRBJ1-2; the D gene cannot be named for sure. This receptor has the CDR3 CASGPPGEPSWSGYTF. The base sequence is TGTGCCAGCGGACCCCCCGGGGAGCCCTCGTGGTCTGGCTACACCTTC.